The TCR beta chain described here comes from a study of blood T cell repertoires in COVID-19. Overall study: Acute-phase and convalescent COVID-19 samples originated in the United States, Italy and Spain. Nucleic acid was either cDNA or gDNA, and it came from T cells, B-cell-depleted T cells, or PBMCs.

Patients from Seattle were sampled longitudinally, starting during active infection. From germline, CDR1 is SGHAT and CDR2 FQDESV (reference sequence). This CDR3 has 14 amino acids. Trimming cost V 5 bases and J 4 bases; bases outside gene matches: 4. Method: immunoSEQ multiplex PCR; TCRdb's copy keeps in-frame clones and lacks some. This table holds about 240,000 clones, roughly 79% found once. Sequenced material: peripheral blood. The source of this sequence is a woman older than 75 with COVID-19, enrolled during active disease. This chain connects TRBV11-1 to TRBJ1-3; TRBD1 agrees at 8 bases. The CDR3 region is CASSLDRGGNTIYF. The CDR3 DNA reads as TGTGCCAGCAGCCTCGACAGGGGAGGAAACACCATATATTTT.